These T cell receptor beta chains were read from a single sample in a study of Ad26.COV2.S vaccination and SARS-CoV-2 variants. Only in-frame clones appear in the TCRdb table, and some are missing; sequencing was by immunoSEQ multiplex PCR. The data show 510,000 or so clones, with around 85% seen just once and roughly 13% held by the top ten. Source: peripheral blood, taken in a trial of Ad26.COV2.S vaccine versus placebo. These TCRs come from a person aged 18 to 65 who received the Ad26.COV2.S COVID-19 vaccine or a placebo. Both conserved end residues are part of each CDR3. The D gene is left open where the match is weak. Size is stated for part of the rows, as once, few or many counts, or as a class when the clone is expanded.

DNA: TGTGCCAGCAGCTTAGGGACTAGCGGGAGTAATGAGCAGTTCTTC
CDR3: CASSLGTSGSNEQFF
J: TRBJ2-1
V: TRBV5-8
length: 15
size: .
D: TRBD2

DNA: TGTGCCAGCAGCCAAGGGAATGGACTCCTCCAAGAGACCCAGTACTTC
CDR3: CASSQGNGLLQETQYF
J: TRBJ2-5
V: TRBV4-2
length: 16
size: .
D: .

DNA: TGTGCCAGTAGTATAGATCCGGGGGCCCAGACCCAGTACTTC
CDR3: CASSIDPGAQTQYF
J: TRBJ2-5
V: TRBV19
length: 14
size: .
D: .

DNA: TGTGCCAGCAGCTTGAAGCGGGACTCACCCCTCCACTTT
CDR3: CASSLKRDSPLHF
J: TRBJ1-6
V: TRBV11-2
length: 13
size: .
D: .

DNA: TGTGCCAGCAGTTTATCGGCTAGCGGGGTCCGCTACGAGCAGTACTTC
CDR3: CASSLSASGVRYEQYF
J: TRBJ2-7
V: TRBV27
length: 16
size: .
D: TRBD2

DNA: TGTGCCAGCAACAGGGTGACGGGAGGAACAGATACGCAGTATTTT
CDR3: CASNRVTGGTDTQYF
J: TRBJ2-3
V: TRBV2
length: 15
size: .
D: .

DNA: TGTGCCAGCAGTTTGGGTTTTGGTCAGCCCCAGCATTTT
CDR3: CASSLGFGQPQHF
J: TRBJ1-5
V: TRBV27
length: 13
size: .
D: .

DNA: TGTGCCAGCCAAACCGGGGATAGCAATCAGCCCCAGCATTTT
CDR3: CASQTGDSNQPQHF
J: TRBJ1-5
V: TRBV6-5
length: 14
size: few
D: .

DNA: TGCGCCAGCAGCTTGGACCAGGGTTATAATGAAAAACTGTTTTTT
CDR3: CASSLDQGYNEKLFF
J: TRBJ1-4
V: TRBV5-1
length: 15
size: .
D: .

DNA: TGTGCCAGCAGTAGGGGAACTAGGGAGACAGATACGCAGTATTTT
CDR3: CASSRGTRETDTQYF
J: TRBJ2-3
V: TRBV6-5
length: 15
size: .
D: .

DNA: TGTGCCAGCATCGGGACTAGCGGGAGTGTCGGTCCCTACGAGCAGTACTTC
CDR3: CASIGTSGSVGPYEQYF
J: TRBJ2-7
V: TRBV28
length: 17
size: .
D: TRBD2

DNA: TGCAGCGTTGAAAGGGGGAGTTCCGGGACTGAAGCTTTCTTT
CDR3: CSVERGSSGTEAFF
J: TRBJ1-1
V: TRBV29-1
length: 14
size: .
D: .

DNA: TGTGCCAGCAGCGAGACGGGGGATAGCAATCAGCCCCAGCATTTT
CDR3: CASSETGDSNQPQHF
J: TRBJ1-5
V: TRBV9
length: 15
size: .
D: .

DNA: TGTGCCAGCAGTTACAGAGTAGCGGGAGTAGATACGCAGTATTTT
CDR3: CASSYRVAGVDTQYF
J: TRBJ2-3
V: TRBV6-5
length: 15
size: .
D: TRBD2

DNA: TGCGCCAGCAGCTCTGGACTAGCGGGATCAGATACGCAGTATTTT
CDR3: CASSSGLAGSDTQYF
J: TRBJ2-3
V: TRBV5-1
length: 15
size: once
D: TRBD2

DNA: TGTGCCAGCTTTCAATCGGGTGAGGGTTCCTATGGCTACACCTTC
CDR3: CASFQSGEGSYGYTF
J: TRBJ1-2
V: TRBV28
length: 15
size: .
D: .

DNA: TGTGCCAGCAGCGTAGGTCCGGGAGGGAGCACAGATACGCAGTATTTT
CDR3: CASSVGPGGSTDTQYF
J: TRBJ2-3
V: TRBV9
length: 16
size: .
D: TRBD2

DNA: TGTGCCAGCAGAAGAGAGTGGCTAGCGGGATGGGAGCAGTACTTC
CDR3: CASRREWLAGWEQYF
J: TRBJ2-7
V: TRBV6-5
length: 15
size: .
D: TRBD2

DNA: TGTGCCAGCACCCACCGGGGGGAGCTGTTTTTT
CDR3: CASTHRGELFF
J: TRBJ2-2
V: TRBV6-5
length: 11
size: .
D: .

DNA: TGTGCCAGTAGTATGCCGGGGGGGTCCCTCCCCAAGCAGTACTTC
CDR3: CASSMPGGSLPKQYF
J: TRBJ2-7
V: TRBV19
length: 15
size: .
D: TRBD2

DNA: TGTGCCAGCAGCCAAGATTGGCTAGCGGGGACAGATACGCAGTATTTT
CDR3: CASSQDWLAGTDTQYF
J: TRBJ2-3
V: TRBV3-1/TRBV3-2
length: 16
size: .
D: TRBD2

DNA: TGTGCCAGCAGCTTAGCGGGACAGTACTCTGGAAACACCATATATTTT
CDR3: CASSLAGQYSGNTIYF
J: TRBJ1-3
V: TRBV7-9
length: 16
size: .
D: TRBD1

DNA: TGTGCCAGCAGTTTAGGGGCAGGCATTGGCTACACCTTC
CDR3: CASSLGAGIGYTF
J: TRBJ1-2
V: TRBV27
length: 13
size: .
D: .

DNA: TGTGCCAGTAGTCTAGGGGGGGCCGGGGAGCTGTTTTTT
CDR3: CASSLGGAGELFF
J: TRBJ2-2
V: TRBV19
length: 13
size: .
D: .

DNA: TGTGCCAGCATCCCTAGCGGATTTAGCACAGATACGCAGTATTTT
CDR3: CASIPSGFSTDTQYF
J: TRBJ2-3
V: TRBV6-6
length: 15
size: .
D: TRBD2

DNA: TGTGCCAGCAGCTTAGGAACAGGGGGCGCAGGAGGAAACACCATATATTTT
CDR3: CASSLGTGGAGGNTIYF
J: TRBJ1-3
V: TRBV7-6
length: 17
size: once
D: TRBD1

DNA: TGCAGTGCTAAGGGACTAGCGGGTTGGTTCTTC
CDR3: CSAKGLAGWFF
J: TRBJ2-1
V: TRBV20-1
length: 11
size: .
D: TRBD2

DNA: TGTGCCAGCAGCCGTGGGACAACCGGGGAGCTGTTTTTT
CDR3: CASSRGTTGELFF
J: TRBJ2-2
V: TRBV27
length: 13
size: .
D: .

DNA: TGTGCCAGCAGTTTACGGGGAAGAAACATTCAGTACTTC
CDR3: CASSLRGRNIQYF
J: TRBJ2-4
V: TRBV27
length: 13
size: .
D: .

DNA: TGCGCCAGCAGCTTGAACGGACAGGAGGCCTATGGCTACACCTTC
CDR3: CASSLNGQEAYGYTF
J: TRBJ1-2
V: TRBV5-1
length: 15
size: .
D: TRBD1

DNA: TGTGCCAGCAGCTCGGGCTTACAGGGGGAGACCCAGTACTTC
CDR3: CASSSGLQGETQYF
J: TRBJ2-5
V: TRBV5-6
length: 14
size: many
D: TRBD1

DNA: TGTGCCATCAGTGGGGGAGCGAGTAGGTCCTACAATGAGCAGTTCTTC
CDR3: CAISGGASRSYNEQFF
J: TRBJ2-1
V: TRBV10-3
length: 16
size: .
D: .

DNA: TGTGCCAGCAGCCCCGCCGGGACTAGCGTTTACAATGAGCAGTTCTTC
CDR3: CASSPAGTSVYNEQFF
J: TRBJ2-1
V: TRBV7-6
length: 16
size: once
D: TRBD2

DNA: TGTGCCAGCAGCTTAACCCCCGGGATGGGTTGGGAAAAACTGTTTTTT
CDR3: CASSLTPGMGWEKLFF
J: TRBJ1-4
V: TRBV7-9
length: 16
size: few
D: .

DNA: TGTGCCTGGAGTGTAGGCGGGAGCTCCTACGAGCAGTACTTC
CDR3: CAWSVGGSSYEQYF
J: TRBJ2-7
V: TRBV30
length: 14
size: many
D: TRBD2

DNA: TGTGCCAGCAGCCAAGAGGGACACGGCGAAGCTTTCTTT
CDR3: CASSQEGHGEAFF
J: TRBJ1-1
V: TRBV3-1/TRBV3-2
length: 13
size: .
D: .

DNA: TGTGCCACCAGTGAGAGGGGGACGACCTACGAGCAGTACTTC
CDR3: CATSERGTTYEQYF
J: TRBJ2-7
V: TRBV24-1
length: 14
size: .
D: .

DNA: TGTGCCAGTAGGGTCACAGGGGCCGTCTATGGCTACACCTTC
CDR3: CASRVTGAVYGYTF
J: TRBJ1-2
V: TRBV19
length: 14
size: .
D: TRBD1